This T cell receptor (beta chain) was recovered during a study of OX40 agonist ivuxolimab in advanced cancers. About this clone itself: Its antigen is undetermined.

The study, taken as a whole, reports: More expanded clones were found, on average, in CD8+ than in CD4+ T cells.

CDR1 is MGHRA, CDR2 YSYEKL, per germline. V gave up 0 bases and J gave up 4 bases, with 10 bases separating them. This CDR3 is built from 14 residues. The method was immunoSEQ multiplex PCR; TCRdb's version includes in-frame clones alone and lacks a portion of them. The data hold just over 60,000 clones, with roughly 87% observed a single time. This rearrangement joins TRBV4-1 to TRBJ2-7; D not resolved. This TCR was sampled from an adult with an advanced solid tumor such as melanoma, head and neck, liver or kidney cancer. Sequencing used CD4+ or CD8+ T cells sorted from blood, obtained in a trial of the OX40 agonist ivuxolimab. CDR3 nucleotide sequence: TGCGCCAGCAGCCAAGAGTTTCCTTTGTACGAGCAGTACTTC. Translation gives CASSQEFPLYEQYF.